This T cell receptor beta chain was captured in a study of shared clonotypes between healthy human individuals. Germline CDR1 and CDR2: ENHRY and SYGVKD. The CDR3 covers 17 residues. The trim removed 5 bases at V and 1 base at J, leaving 4 bases unmatched. When replicate PCRs were run on sorted subsets, they used 150 to 250 ng DNA, about 30,000 T cell genomes. Clones were read by immunoSEQ multiplex PCR, and TCRdb kept only the in-frame ones, dropping some. Of fewer than 3 million clones listed, about nine tenths were seen once; the top ten hold around 0.35%. The receptor comes from a man between 18 and 29 years old in good health. Some clones in this sample may be carry-over from other donors' samples. The V call is TRBV10-3, the J call TRBJ2-2; 13 nucleotides align to TRBD2. Sequences were obtained from naive CD4+ T cells from PBMCs. The subset was: CD45RA+ positively selected. This chain's CDR3 is CAISSGTSGMNTGELFF. The CDR3 DNA follows: TGTGCCATCAGTTCCGGGACTAGCGGGATGAACACCGGGGAGCTGTTTTTT.